This T cell receptor beta chain was found in a study of blood T cell repertoires in COVID-19. Looking at the study overall: The study drew acute and convalescent COVID-19 samples from the United States, Italy and Spain.

Trimming shortened V by 1 base and J by 7 bases, and 4 bases separated the two germline ends. The CDR3 is made up of 12 amino acids. Repertoires were generated with immunoSEQ multiplex PCR, while TCRdb's copy carries only in-frame clones and drops some. The sample yields approximately 300,000 clones, just under 90% seen once. This rearrangement joins TRBV12-3 or TRBV12-4 to TRBJ1-4, with D unclear. The sequence came from a woman aged 45-60 years with COVID-19, enrolled during active disease. Sequencing was carried out using peripheral blood. CDR3 amino acids: CASSLVSEKLFF. In DNA form, the CDR3 reads TGTGCCAGCAGTTTAGTGAGTGAAAAACTGTTTTTT.